The sequence of this TCR beta chain was determined in a study of radiotherapy plus CTLA-4 blockade in lung cancer. Study background: Objective responses were documented in approximately 18% of patients, with disease control in just over 30%. Study-level results: Reports identified early blood T cell clone dynamics, with interferon-beta, as the best response predictor. TCR clones from tumors expanded in blood after radiotherapy plus ipilimumab.

On this clone: Its cognate antigen is unknown.

Clones were sequenced by immunoSEQ multiplex PCR, and TCRdb holds only the in-frame ones, with some missing. Seen here are about 77,000 clones, approximately 73% observed once, and the top ten hold 9.5% to 10%. The study gave focal radiation plus ipilimumab CTLA-4 blockade to patients with chemo-refractory metastatic non-small-cell lung cancer. This specimen consisted of peripheral blood, obtained from a patient treated with radiotherapy plus ipilimumab. The sequence was obtained from a human donor with non-small cell lung cancer whose response to radiotherapy plus ipilimumab could not be evaluated.

The CDR3 DNA reads TGTGCCAGCAGCCCCGGGACAGGGGGAACCGGGGAGCTGTTTTTT. It codes for CASSPGTGGTGELFF. The chain has TRBV5-4 and TRBJ2-2, with TRBD1 matching over 11 bases. The CDR3 has 15 amino acids. V lost 4 bases to trimming and J lost 5 bases; unmatched junction nucleotides: 4. The germline gives CDR1 SGHNT, CDR2 YYREEE (reference sequence).